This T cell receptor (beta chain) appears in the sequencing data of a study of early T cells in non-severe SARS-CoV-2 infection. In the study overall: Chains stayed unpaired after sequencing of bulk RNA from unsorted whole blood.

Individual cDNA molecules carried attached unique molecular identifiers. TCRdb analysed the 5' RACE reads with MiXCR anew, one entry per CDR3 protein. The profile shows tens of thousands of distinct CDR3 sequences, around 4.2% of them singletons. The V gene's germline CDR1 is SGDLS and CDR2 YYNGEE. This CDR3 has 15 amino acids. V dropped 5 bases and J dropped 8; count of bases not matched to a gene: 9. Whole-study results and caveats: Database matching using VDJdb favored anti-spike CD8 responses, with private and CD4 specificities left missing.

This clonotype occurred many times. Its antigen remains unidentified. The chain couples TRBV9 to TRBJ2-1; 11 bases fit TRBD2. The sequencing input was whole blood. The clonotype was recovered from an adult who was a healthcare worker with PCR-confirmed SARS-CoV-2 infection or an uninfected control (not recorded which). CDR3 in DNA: TGTGCCAGCAGTGAACTAGCGGGAGAATTCGATGAGCAGTTCTTC. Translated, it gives CASSELAGEFDEQFF.